A selection of T cell receptor beta chains follows, all from one sample in a study of T-cell memory formation after mild COVID-19. TCRdb redid the calling of the 5' RACE reads with MiXCR, one entry per CDR3 protein. The table includes 15,000 or so distinct CDR3 sequences, 20% to 25% detected once. Specimen: PBMCs or a T cell subset sorted from them (not recorded which). The receptors stem from a man between 18 and 29 years old who had mild COVID-19 (a few samples of this study predate the infection). Cell type and time point are not known. CDR3s leave out the opening cysteine and the closing phenylalanine or tryptophan. Fields, in order: V gene, J gene, CDR3 protein.

>TRBV4-1|TRBJ2-7
ASSQRGGLYEQY
>TRBV5-5|TRBJ2-7
ASSPFGLAVDEQY
>TRBV28|TRBJ2-5
ASSLRGARETQY
>TRBV29-1|TRBJ2-7
SVVGTGWHEQY
>TRBV6-6|TRBJ2-5
ASSPTRTLGPRGETQY
>TRBV5-1|TRBJ2-3
ASSLTGASTDTQY
>TRBV7-9|TRBJ1-1
ASSPGQGVRGTEAF
>TRBV7-2|TRBJ2-1
ASSLVTGNLNEQF
>TRBV7-8|TRBJ2-3
ASSFSSGGADTQY
>TRBV20-1|TRBJ2-2
SARDWGTGELF
>TRBV7-3|TRBJ2-3
ASSSEGWGTDTQY
>TRBV4-3|TRBJ1-2
ASSQGAANYGYT
>TRBV2|TRBJ1-1
ASSASGTEAF
>TRBV30|TRBJ1-6
AWEGQVNSPLH
>TRBV19|TRBJ1-1
ASSFETRRAEAF
>TRBV6-2/TRBV6-3|TRBJ2-1
ASSYGFRGSYNEQF
>TRBV30|TRBJ2-3
AWATRGTPSTDTQY
>TRBV6-2/TRBV6-3|TRBJ2-5
ASSFSYDITETQY
>TRBV6-2/TRBV6-3|TRBJ2-6
ASSYSPHVLT
>TRBV6-5|TRBJ1-2
ASSYGAGDNYGYT